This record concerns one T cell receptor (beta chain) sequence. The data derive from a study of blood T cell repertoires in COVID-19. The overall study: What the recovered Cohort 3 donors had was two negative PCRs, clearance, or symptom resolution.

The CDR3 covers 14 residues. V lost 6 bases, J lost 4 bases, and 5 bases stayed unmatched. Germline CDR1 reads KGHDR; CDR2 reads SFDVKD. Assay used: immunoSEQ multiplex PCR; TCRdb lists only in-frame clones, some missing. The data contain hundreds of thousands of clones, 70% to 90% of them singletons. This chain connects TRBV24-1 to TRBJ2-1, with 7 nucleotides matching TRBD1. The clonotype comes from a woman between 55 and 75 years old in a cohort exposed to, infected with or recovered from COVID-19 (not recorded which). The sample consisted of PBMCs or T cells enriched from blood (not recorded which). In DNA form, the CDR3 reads TGTGCCACCAGTCGGGACAGCGTTTACAATGAGCAGTTCTTC. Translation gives CATSRDSVYNEQFF.